This T cell receptor beta chain was identified during a study of monozygotic twins with inflammatory bowel disease. The CDR3 is 12 amino acids. The germline V gene has CDR1 DFQATT and CDR2 SNEGSKA (reference sequence). To note about this clonotype: No antigen is known for it.

Study-wide points: TCRbeta inverse Simpson diversity was decreased in IBD patients versus healthy co-twins.

Each CDR3 protein gets one entry in TCRdb, which reprocessed the 5' RACE reads and gives no DNA. Its table lists approximately 400,000 distinct CDR3 sequences. Sequenced sample: blood. This rearrangement joins TRBV20-1 to TRBJ1-1; TCRdb's D call of TRBD1 is untestable without DNA. The TCR comes from a human donor with ulcerative colitis or Crohn's disease, or a healthy co-twin of an affected twin (not recorded which). This CDR3 reads CSQERDVTEAFF.